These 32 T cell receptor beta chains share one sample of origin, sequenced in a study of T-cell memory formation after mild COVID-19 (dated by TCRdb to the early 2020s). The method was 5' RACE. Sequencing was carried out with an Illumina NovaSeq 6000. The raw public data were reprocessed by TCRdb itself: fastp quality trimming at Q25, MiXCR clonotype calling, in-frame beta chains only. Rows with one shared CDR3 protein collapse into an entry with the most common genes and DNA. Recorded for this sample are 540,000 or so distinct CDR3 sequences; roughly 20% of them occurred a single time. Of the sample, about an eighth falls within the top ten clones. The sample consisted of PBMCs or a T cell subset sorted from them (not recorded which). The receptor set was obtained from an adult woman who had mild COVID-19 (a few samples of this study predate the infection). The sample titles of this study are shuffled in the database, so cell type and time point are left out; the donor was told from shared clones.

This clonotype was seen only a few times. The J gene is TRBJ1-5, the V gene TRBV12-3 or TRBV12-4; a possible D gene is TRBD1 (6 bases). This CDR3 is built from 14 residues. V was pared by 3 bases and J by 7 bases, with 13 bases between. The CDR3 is CASSLQGIGQPQHF. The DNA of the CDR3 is TGTGCCAGCAGTTTGCAGGGGATCGGACAGCCCCAGCATTTT.

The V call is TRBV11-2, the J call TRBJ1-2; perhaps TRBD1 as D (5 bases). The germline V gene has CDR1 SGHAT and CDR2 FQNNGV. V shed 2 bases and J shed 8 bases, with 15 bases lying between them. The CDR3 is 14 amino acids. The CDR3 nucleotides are TGTGCCAGCAGCTTATCGGCAGGGCGGGAGGGCTACACCTTC. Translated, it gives CASSLSAGREGYTF.

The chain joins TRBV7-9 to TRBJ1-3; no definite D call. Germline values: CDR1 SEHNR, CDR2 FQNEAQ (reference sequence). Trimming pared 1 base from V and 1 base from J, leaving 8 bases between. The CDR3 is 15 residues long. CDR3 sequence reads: CASSLEVGSGNTIYF. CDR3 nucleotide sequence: TGTGCCAGCAGCTTAGAGGTCGGTTCTGGAAACACCATATATTTT. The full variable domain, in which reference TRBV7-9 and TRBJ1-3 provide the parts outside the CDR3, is DTGVSQNPRHKITKRGQNVTFRCDPISEHNRLYWYRQTLGQGPEFLTYFQNEAQLEKSRLLSDRFSAERPKGSFSTLEIQRTEQGDSAMYLCASSLEVGSGNTIYFGEGSWLTVV.

CDR3: CATSDLAKGRAGELFF. The CDR3 nucleotides read TGTGCCACCAGTGATTTGGCGAAGGGGAGGGCCGGGGAGCTGTTTTTT. The V and J genes are TRBV24-1 and TRBJ2-2; 7 bases match TRBD2. The germline gives CDR1 KGHDR, CDR2 SFDVKD. Trimming cost V 0 bases and J 6 bases; bases outside gene matches: 6. The CDR3 spans 16 residues.

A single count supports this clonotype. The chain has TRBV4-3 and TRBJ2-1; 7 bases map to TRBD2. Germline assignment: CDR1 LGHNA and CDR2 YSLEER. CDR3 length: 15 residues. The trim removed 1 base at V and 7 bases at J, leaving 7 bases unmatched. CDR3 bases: TGCGCCAGCAGCCAAGGTGGGAGGGCCGTAAATGAGCAGTTCTTC. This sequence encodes CASSQGGRAVNEQFF.

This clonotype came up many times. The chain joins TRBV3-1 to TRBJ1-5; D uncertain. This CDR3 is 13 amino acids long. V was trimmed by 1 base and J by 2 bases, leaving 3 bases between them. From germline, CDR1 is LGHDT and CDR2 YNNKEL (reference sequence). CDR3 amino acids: CASSQGGNQPQHF. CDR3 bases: TGTGCCAGCAGCCAAGGGGGCAATCAGCCCCAGCATTTT. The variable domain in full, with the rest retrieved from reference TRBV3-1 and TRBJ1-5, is DTAVSQTPKYLVTQMGNDKSIKCEQNLGHDTMYWYKQDSKKFLKIMFSYNNKELIINETVPNRFSPKSPDKAHLNLHINSLELGDSAVYFCASSQGGNQPQHFGDGTRLSIL.

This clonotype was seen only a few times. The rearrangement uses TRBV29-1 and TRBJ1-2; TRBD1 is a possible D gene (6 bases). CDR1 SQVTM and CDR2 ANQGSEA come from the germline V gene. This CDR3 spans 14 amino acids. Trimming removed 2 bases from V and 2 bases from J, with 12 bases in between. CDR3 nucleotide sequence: TGCAGCGTTGAATCGAGGGGGGAAAACTATGGCTACACCTTC. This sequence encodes CSVESRGENYGYTF. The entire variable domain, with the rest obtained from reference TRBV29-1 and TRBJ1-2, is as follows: SAVISQKPSRDICQRGTSLTIQCQVDSQVTMMFWYRQQPGQSLTLIATANQGSEATYESGFVIDKFPISRPNLTFSTLTVSNMSPEDSSIYLCSVESRGENYGYTFGSGTRLTVV.

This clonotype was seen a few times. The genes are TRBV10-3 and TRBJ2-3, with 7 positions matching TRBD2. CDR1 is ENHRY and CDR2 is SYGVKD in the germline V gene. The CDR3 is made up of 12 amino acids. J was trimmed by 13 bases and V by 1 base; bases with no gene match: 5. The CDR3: CAISEFNGGKYF. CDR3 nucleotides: TGTGCCATCAGTGAGTTTAACGGGGGGAAGTATTTT.

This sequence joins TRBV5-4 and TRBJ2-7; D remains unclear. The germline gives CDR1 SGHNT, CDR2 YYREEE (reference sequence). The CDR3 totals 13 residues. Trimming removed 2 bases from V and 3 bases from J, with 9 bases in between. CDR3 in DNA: TGTGCCAGCAGCTTCCGAGAAAACTACGAGCAGTACTTC. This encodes CASSFRENYEQYF.

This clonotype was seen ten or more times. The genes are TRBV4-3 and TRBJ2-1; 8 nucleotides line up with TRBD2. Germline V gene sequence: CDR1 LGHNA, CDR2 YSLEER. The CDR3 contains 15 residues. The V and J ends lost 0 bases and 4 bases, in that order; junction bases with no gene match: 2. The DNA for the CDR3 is TGCGCCAGCAGCCAAGAGCGGGAGGTATACAATGAGCAGTTCTTC. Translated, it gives CASSQEREVYNEQFF.

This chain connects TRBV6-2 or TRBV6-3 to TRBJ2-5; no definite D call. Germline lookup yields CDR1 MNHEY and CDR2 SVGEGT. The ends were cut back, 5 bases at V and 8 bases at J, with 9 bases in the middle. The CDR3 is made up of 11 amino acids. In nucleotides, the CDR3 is TGTGCCAGCAGTGTTGTGAGTACCCAGTACTTC. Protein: CASSVVSTQYF.

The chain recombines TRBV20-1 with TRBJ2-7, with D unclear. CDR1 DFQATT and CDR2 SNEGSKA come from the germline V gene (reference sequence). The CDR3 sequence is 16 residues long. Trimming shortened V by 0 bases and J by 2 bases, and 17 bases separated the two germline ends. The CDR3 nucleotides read TGCAGTGCTAGAGACTTACGAAGCCCAGGAACCTACGAGCAGTACTTC. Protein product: CSARDLRSPGTYEQYF.

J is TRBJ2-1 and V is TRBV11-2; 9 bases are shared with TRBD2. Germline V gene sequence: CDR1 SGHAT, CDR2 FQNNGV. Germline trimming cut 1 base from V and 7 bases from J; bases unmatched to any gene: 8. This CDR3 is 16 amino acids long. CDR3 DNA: TGTGCCAGCAGCTTAGGGACTAGCGCAGTACTAAATGAGCAGTTCTTC. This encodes CASSLGTSAVLNEQFF.

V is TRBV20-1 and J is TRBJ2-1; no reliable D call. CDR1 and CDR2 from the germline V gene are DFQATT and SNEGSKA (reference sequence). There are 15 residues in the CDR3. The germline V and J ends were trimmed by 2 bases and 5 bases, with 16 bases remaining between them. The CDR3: CSARRGASPHNEQFF. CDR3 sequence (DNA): TGCAGTGCTAGACGTGGTGCTTCCCCGCACAATGAGCAGTTCTTC.

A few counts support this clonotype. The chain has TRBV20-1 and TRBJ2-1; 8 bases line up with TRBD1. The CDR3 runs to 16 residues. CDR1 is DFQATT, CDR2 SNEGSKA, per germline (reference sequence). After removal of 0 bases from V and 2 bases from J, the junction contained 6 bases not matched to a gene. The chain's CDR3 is CSARDPQGGPYNEQFF. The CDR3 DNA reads TGCAGTGCTAGAGATCCACAGGGGGGTCCCTACAATGAGCAGTTCTTC.

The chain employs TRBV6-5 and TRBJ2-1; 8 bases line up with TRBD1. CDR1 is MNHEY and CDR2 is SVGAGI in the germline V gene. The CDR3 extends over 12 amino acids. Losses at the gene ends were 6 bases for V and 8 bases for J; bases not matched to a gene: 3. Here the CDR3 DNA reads TGTGCCAGCAGGGAACAGGGGGATGAGCAGTTCTTC. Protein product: CASREQGDEQFF.

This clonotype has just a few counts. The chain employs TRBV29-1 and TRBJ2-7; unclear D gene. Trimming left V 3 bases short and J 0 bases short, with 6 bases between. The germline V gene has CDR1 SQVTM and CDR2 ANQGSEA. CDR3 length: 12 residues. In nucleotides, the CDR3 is TGCAGCGTTGACGGTAACTCCTACGAGCAGTACTTC. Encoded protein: CSVDGNSYEQYF.

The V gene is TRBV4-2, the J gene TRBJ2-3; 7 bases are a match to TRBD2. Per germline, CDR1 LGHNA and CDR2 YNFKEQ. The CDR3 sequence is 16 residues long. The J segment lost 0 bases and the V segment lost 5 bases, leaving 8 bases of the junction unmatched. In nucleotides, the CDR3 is TGTGCCAGCAGCAAAACAGCGGGACGTAGCACAGATACGCAGTATTTT. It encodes CASSKTAGRSTDTQYF.

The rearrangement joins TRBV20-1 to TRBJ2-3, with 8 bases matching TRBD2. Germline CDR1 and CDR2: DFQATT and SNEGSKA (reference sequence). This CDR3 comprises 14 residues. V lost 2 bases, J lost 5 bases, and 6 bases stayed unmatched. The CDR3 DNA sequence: TGCAGTGCTAGACAGCGGGAGTCTGTAGATACGCAGTATTTT. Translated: CSARQRESVDTQYF.

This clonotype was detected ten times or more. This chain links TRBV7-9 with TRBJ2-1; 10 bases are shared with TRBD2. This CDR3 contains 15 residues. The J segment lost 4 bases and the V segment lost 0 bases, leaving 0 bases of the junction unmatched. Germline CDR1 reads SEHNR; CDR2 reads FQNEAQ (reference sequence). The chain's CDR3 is CASSLASGRYNEQFF. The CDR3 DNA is TGTGCCAGCAGCTTAGCTAGCGGGAGGTACAATGAGCAGTTCTTC.

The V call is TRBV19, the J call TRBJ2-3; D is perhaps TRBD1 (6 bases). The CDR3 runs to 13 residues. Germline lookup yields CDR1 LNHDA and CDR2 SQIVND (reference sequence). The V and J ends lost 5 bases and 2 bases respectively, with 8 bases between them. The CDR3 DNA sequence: TGTGCCAGTAGTGGGGGCCTCACAGATACGCAGTATTTT. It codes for CASSGGLTDTQYF.

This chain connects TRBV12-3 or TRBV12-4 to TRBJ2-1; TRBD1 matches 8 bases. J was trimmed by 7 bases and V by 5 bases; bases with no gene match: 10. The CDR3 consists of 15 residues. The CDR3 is CASSRPTGGNNEQFF. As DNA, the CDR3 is TGTGCCAGCAGTAGACCTACAGGGGGGAATAATGAGCAGTTCTTC.

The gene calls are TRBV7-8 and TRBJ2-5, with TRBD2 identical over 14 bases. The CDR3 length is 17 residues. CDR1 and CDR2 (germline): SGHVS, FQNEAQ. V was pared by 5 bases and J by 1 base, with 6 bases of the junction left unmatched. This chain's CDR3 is CASSLGTSGGPQETQYF. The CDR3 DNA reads TGTGCCAGCAGCCTCGGGACTAGCGGGGGACCCCAAGAGACCCAGTACTTC.

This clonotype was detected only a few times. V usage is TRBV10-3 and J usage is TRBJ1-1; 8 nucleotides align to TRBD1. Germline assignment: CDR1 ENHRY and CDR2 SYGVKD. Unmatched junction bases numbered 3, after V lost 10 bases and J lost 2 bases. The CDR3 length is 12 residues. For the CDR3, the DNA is TGTGCCACCAGGGGGCGAAACACTGAAGCTTTCTTT. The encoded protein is CATRGRNTEAFF.

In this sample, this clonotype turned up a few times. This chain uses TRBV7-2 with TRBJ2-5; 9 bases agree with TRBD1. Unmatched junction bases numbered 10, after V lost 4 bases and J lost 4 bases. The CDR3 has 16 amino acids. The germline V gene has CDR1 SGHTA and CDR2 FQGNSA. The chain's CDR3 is CASSWTGVGPSETQYF. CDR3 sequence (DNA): TGTGCCAGCAGCTGGACAGGGGTCGGTCCATCAGAGACCCAGTACTTC.

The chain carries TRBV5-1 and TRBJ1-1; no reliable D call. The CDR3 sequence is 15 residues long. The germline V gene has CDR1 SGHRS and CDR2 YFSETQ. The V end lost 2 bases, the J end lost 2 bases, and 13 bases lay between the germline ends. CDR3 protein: CASSFGRAANTEAFF. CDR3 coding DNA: TGCGCCAGCAGCTTCGGCCGTGCCGCCAACACTGAAGCTTTCTTT. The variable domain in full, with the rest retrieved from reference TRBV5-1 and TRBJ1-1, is KAGVTQTPRYLIKTRGQQVTLSCSPISGHRSVSWYQQTPGQGLQFLFEYFSETQRNKGNFPGRFSGRQFSNSRSEMNVSTLELGDSALYLCASSFGRAANTEAFFGQGTRLTVV.

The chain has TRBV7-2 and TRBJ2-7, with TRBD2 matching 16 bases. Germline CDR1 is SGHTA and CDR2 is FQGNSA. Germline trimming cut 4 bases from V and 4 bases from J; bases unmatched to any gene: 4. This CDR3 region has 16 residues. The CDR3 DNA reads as TGTGCCAGCAGCTCGGGGACTAGCGGGAGGGTGTACGAGCAGTACTTC. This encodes CASSSGTSGRVYEQYF. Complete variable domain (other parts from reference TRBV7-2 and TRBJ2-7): GAGVSQSPSNKVTEKGKDVELRCDPISGHTALYWYRQSLGQGLEFLIYFQGNSAPDKSGLPSDRFSAERTGGSVSTLTIQRTQQEDSAVYLCASSSGTSGRVYEQYFGPGTRLTVT.

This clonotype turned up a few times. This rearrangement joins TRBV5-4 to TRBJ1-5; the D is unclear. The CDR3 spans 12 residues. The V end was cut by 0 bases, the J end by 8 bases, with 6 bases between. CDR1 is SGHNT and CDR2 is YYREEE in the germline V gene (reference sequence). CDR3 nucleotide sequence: TGTGCCAGCAGCTTGGAGGGTGAGCCCCAGCATTTT. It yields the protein CASSLEGEPQHF.

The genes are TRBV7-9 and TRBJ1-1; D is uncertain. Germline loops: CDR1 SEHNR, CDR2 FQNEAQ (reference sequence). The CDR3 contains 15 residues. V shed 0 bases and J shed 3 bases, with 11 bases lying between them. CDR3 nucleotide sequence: TGTGCCAGCAGCTTAGCGGGCAGCGATCACACTGAAGCTTTCTTT. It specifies CASSLAGSDHTEAFF.

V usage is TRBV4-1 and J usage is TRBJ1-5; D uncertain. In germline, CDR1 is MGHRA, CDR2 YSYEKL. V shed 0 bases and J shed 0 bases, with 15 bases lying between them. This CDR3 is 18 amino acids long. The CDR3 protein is CASSQDAPTTVSNQPQHF. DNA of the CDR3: TGCGCCAGCAGCCAAGATGCCCCAACTACCGTTAGCAATCAGCCCCAGCATTTT.

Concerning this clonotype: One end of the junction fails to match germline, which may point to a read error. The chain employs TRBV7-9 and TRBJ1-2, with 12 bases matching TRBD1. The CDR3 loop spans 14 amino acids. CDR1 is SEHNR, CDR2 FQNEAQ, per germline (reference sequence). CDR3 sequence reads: CASRSSGTGGAVYF. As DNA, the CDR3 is TGTGCCAGCAGATCCTCCGGGACAGGGGGCGCGGTTTACTTC.

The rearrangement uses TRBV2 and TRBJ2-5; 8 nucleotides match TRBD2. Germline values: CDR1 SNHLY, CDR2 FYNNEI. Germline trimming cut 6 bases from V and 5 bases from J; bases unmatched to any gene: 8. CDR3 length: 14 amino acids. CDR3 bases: TGTGCCAGCAGCGGACGGGGGGGCCTGGAGACCCAGTACTTC. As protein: CASSGRGGLETQYF.